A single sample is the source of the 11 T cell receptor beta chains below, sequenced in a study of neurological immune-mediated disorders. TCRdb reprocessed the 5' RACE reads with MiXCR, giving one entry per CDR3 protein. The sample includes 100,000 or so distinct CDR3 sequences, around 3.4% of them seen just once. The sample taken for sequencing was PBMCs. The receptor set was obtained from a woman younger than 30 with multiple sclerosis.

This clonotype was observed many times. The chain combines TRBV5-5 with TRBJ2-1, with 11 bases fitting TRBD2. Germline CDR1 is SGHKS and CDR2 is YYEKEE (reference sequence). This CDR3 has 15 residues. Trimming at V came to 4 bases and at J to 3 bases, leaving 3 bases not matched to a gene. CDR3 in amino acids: CASSPGLADYNEQFF. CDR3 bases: TGTGCCAGCAGCCCGGGACTAGCGGACTACAATGAGCAGTTCTTC.

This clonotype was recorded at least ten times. Written as DNA, the CDR3 is TGCAGTGCTAGGGGGGGTCAAGAGACCCAGTACTTC. Translated: CSARGGQETQYF. The chain couples TRBV20-1 to TRBJ2-5; possibly TRBD2 for D (6 bases). The CDR3 extends over 12 amino acids. V was pared by 3 bases and J by 2 bases, with 7 bases between. Germline CDR1 is DFQATT and CDR2 is SNEGSKA (reference sequence).

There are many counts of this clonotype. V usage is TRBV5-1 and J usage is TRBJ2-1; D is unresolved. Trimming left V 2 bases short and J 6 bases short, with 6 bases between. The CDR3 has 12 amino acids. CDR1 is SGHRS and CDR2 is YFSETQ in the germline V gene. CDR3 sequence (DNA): TGCGCCAGCAGCTTTCGATTCAATGAGCAGTTCTTC. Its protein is CASSFRFNEQFF.

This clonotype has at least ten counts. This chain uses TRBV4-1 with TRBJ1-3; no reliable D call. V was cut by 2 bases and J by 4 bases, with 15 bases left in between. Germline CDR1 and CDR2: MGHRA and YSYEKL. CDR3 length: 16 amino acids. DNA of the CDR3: TGCGCCAGCAGCCAACCCCGAAGGGAGAGGGGAAACACCATATATTTT. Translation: CASSQPRRERGNTIYF.

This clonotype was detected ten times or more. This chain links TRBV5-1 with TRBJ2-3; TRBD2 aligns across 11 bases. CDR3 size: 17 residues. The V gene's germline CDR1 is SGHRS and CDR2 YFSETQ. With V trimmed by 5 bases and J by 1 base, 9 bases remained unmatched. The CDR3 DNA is TGCGCCAGCAGTGTTGTACTAGCGGGAGATGGCACAGATACGCAGTATTTT. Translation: CASSVVLAGDGTDTQYF. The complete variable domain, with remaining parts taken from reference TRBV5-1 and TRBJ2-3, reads KAGVTQTPRYLIKTRGQQVTLSCSPISGHRSVSWYQQTPGQGLQFLFEYFSETQRNKGNFPGRFSGRQFSNSRSEMNVSTLELGDSALYLCASSVVLAGDGTDTQYFGPGTRLTVL.

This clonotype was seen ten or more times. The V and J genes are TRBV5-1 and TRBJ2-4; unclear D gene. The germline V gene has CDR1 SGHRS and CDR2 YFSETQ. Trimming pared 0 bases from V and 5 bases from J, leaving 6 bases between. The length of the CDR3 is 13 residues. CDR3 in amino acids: CASSLGQENIQYF. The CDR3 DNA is TGCGCCAGCAGCTTGGGGCAGGAAAACATTCAGTACTTC.

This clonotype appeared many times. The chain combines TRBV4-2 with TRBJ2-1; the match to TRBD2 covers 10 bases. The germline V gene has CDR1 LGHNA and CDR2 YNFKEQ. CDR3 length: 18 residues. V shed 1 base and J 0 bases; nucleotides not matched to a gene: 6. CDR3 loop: CASSQVSGGLSSYNEQFF. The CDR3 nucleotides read TGTGCCAGCAGCCAAGTTAGCGGGGGGCTAAGCTCCTACAATGAGCAGTTCTTC.

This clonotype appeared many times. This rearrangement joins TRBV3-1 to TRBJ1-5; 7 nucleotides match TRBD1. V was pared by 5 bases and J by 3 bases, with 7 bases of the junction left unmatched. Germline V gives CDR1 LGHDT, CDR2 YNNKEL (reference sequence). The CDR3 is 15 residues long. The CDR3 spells CASSGTGDLNQPQHF. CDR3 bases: TGTGCCAGCAGCGGCACAGGGGACCTCAATCAGCCCCAGCATTTT.

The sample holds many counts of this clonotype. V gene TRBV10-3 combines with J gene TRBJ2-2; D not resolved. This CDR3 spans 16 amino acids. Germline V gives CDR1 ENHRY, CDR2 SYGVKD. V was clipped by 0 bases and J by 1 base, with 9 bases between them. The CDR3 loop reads CAISESSTRNTGELFF. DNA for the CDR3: TGTGCCATCAGTGAGTCGAGCACTCGGAACACCGGGGAGCTGTTTTTT.

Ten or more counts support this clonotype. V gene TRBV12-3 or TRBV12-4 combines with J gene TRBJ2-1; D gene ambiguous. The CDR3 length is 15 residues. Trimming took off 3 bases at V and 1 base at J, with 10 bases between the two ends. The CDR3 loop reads CASSFTLFSYNEQFF. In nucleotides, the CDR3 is TGTGCCAGCAGTTTTACGTTATTTTCCTACAATGAGCAGTTCTTC.

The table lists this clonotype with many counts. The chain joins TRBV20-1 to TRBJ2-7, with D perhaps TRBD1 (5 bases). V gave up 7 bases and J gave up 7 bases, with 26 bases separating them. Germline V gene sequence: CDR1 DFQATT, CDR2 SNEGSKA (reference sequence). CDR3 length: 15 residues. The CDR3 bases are TGCAGTGTCTCAAACTCGTGGGGCGTTGTAAGGGAGCAGTACTTC. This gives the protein CSVSNSWGVVREQYF.